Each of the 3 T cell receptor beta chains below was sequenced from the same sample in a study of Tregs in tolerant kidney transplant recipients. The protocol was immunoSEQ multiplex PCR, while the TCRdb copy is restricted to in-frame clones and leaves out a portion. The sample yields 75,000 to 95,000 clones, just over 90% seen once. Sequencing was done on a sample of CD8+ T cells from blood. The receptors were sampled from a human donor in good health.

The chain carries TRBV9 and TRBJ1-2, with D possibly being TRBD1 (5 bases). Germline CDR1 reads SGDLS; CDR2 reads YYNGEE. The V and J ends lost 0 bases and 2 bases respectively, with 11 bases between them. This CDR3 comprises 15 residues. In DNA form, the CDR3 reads TGTGCCAGCAGCGTAGGTGGAGGGGCCAACTATGGCTACACCTTC. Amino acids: CASSVGGGANYGYTF. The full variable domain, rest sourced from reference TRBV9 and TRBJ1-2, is DSGVTQTPKHLITATGQRVTLRCSPRSGDLSVYWYQQSLDQGLQFLIQYYNGEERAKGNILERFSAQQFPDLHSELNLSSLELGDSALYFCASSVGGGANYGYTFGSGTRLTVV.

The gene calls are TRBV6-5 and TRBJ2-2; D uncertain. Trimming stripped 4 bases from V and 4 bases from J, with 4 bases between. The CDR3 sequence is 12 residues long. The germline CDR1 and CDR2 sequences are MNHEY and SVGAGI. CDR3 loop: CASSFATGELFF. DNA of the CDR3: TGTGCCAGCAGTTTTGCCACCGGGGAGCTGTTTTTT.

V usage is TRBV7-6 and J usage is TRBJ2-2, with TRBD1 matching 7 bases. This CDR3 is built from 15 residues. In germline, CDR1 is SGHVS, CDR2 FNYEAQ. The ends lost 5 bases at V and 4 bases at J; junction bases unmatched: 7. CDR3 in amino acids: CASSGEGAVTGELFF. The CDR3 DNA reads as TGTGCCAGCAGCGGAGAGGGGGCTGTCACCGGGGAGCTGTTTTTT.